The 13 T cell receptor beta chains below were found in one sample sequenced in a study of blood T cell repertoires in COVID-19. Some clones are missing from TCRdb's copy, which holds only in-frame ones; the method was immunoSEQ multiplex PCR. The sample yields fewer than 200,000 clones, about 85% seen once. Sequencing was done on a sample of peripheral blood. These receptors all stem from a human donor with acute or convalescent COVID-19. The donor label of this sample is uncertain.

This chain joins TRBV27 and TRBJ1-2; D not resolved. CDR3 length: 12 residues. V was cut by 2 bases and J by 7 bases, with 8 bases left in between. In germline, CDR1 is MNHEY, CDR2 SMNVEV (reference sequence). The CDR3 reads CASSLEGIGYTF. Written as DNA, the CDR3 is TGTGCCAGCAGTTTAGAGGGTATTGGCTACACCTTC.

The CDR3 sequence: CASGLGTGFSSGNTIYF. In nucleotides, the CDR3 is TGTGCTAGTGGTTTGGGGACAGGGTTCAGCTCTGGAAACACCATATATTTT. V and J are TRBV12-5 and TRBJ1-3; TRBD1 matches at 8 bases. V gave up 1 base and J gave up 0 bases; unmatched junction bases: 5. Germline V gene data show CDR1 as LGHNT and CDR2 as FRNRAP. This CDR3 comprises 17 residues. The complete variable domain, with remaining parts taken from reference TRBV12-5 and TRBJ1-3, reads DARVTQTPRHKVTEMGQEVTMRCQPILGHNTVFWYRQTMMQGLELLAYFRNRAPLDDSGMPKDRFSAEMPDATLATLKIQPSEPRDSAVYFCASGLGTGFSSGNTIYFGEGSWLTVV.

This chain joins TRBV18 and TRBJ2-7; 9 bases align to TRBD1. The CDR3 extends over 16 amino acids. Germline trimming cut 3 bases from V and 3 bases from J; bases unmatched to any gene: 9. Per germline, CDR1 KGHSH and CDR2 LQKENI. DNA of the CDR3: TGTGCCAGCTCACCCCGCCCGACAGGGGGATACTACGAGCAGTACTTC. This encodes CASSPRPTGGYYEQYF.

V gene TRBV3-1 (or the pseudogene TRBV3-2) combines with J gene TRBJ2-2, with D maybe TRBD1 (5 bases). V was cut by 2 bases and J by 2 bases, with 9 bases left in between. CDR1 and CDR2 (germline): LGHDT, YNNKEL (reference sequence). This CDR3 is built from 15 residues. The CDR3 nucleotides read TGTGCCAGCAGCCAAAGACAGACCAACACCGGGGAGCTGTTTTTT. This gives the protein CASSQRQTNTGELFF.

The chain is built from TRBV28 and TRBJ1-1; 10 bases fit TRBD1. The CDR3 spans 15 residues. With 3 bases clipped from V and 5 bases from J, the junction kept 6 bases outside the gene matches. CDR1 is MDHEN and CDR2 is SYDVKM in the germline V gene. The CDR3 coding sequence is TGTGCCAGCAGTTTCCCGGGACAGGGGAGAACTGAAGCTTTCTTT. The encoded protein is CASSFPGQGRTEAFF.

CDR3 DNA: TGTGCCAGCAGCTTAGACAGAAGTAACACTGAAGCTTTCTTT. It encodes CASSLDRSNTEAFF. The rearrangement joins TRBV11-2 to TRBJ1-1; D remains unclear. Trimming pared 0 bases from V and 2 bases from J, leaving 7 bases between. Germline CDR1 SGHAT, CDR2 FQNNGV. CDR3 length: 14 residues.

The CDR3 region is CASSSHDIPKGFF. The CDR3 nucleotides read TGTGCCAGCAGTTCCCATGACATACCCAAAGGGTTCTTC. The chain has TRBV28 and TRBJ2-1; D not resolved. The CDR3 sequence is 13 residues long. CDR1 and CDR2 (germline): MDHEN, SYDVKM. Trimming shortened V by 4 bases and J by 15 bases, and 19 bases separated the two germline ends.

This chain joins TRBV30 and TRBJ1-1; 12 bases line up with TRBD1. CDR1 and CDR2 (germline): GTSNPN, SVGIG (reference sequence). There are 18 residues in the CDR3. J gave up 5 bases and V 1 base, and 14 bases lay outside the gene matches. In DNA, the CDR3 is TGTGCCTGGAGTGAATCAGGGACAGGGGGCTACCGTCGGACTGAAGCTTTCTTT. Protein sequence: CAWSESGTGGYRRTEAFF.

Only a few counts were recorded for this clone. The gene calls are TRBV5-6 and TRBJ2-2; a weak D match, TRBD1 (5 bases). CDR1 is SGHDT and CDR2 is YYEEEE in the germline V gene. V lost 2 bases to trimming and J lost 1 base, with 9 bases between them. This CDR3 comprises 15 residues. The CDR3 DNA reads TGTGCCAGCAGCTTCAGACAGCTGAACACCGGGGAGCTGTTTTTT. It specifies CASSFRQLNTGELFF.

This rearrangement joins TRBV5-8 to TRBJ1-1, with 7 positions matching TRBD1. Looked up from germline, CDR1 is SGHTS and CDR2 is YDEGEE. Trimming removed 2 bases from V and 5 bases from J; junction bases left unmatched: 6. The CDR3 contains 14 residues. The CDR3: CASSFQGGHTEAFF. The CDR3, as DNA: TGTGCCAGCAGCTTTCAAGGGGGCCATACTGAAGCTTTCTTT.

The rearrangement uses TRBV11-3 and TRBJ2-5; TRBD2 is a possible D gene (5 bases). V was cut by 5 bases and J by 5 bases, with 27 bases left in between. From germline, CDR1 is SGHNT and CDR2 YENEEA. This CDR3 has 18 residues. The CDR3 DNA sequence: TGTGCCAGCAGCCCCAGGACCCGGCCTCTAGCATCGGAGGAGACCCAGTACTTC. Protein product: CASSPRTRPLASEETQYF.

The chain couples TRBV5-6 to TRBJ2-5; 9 bases are shared with TRBD1. CDR1 and CDR2 (germline): SGHDT, YYEEEE. Trimming at V came to 5 bases and at J to 6 bases, leaving 5 bases not matched to a gene. This CDR3 region has 13 residues. The CDR3, as DNA: TGTGCCAGCAGACCAGACAGGGGGAAGACCCAGTACTTC. It translates to CASRPDRGKTQYF.

V gene TRBV7-6 combines with J gene TRBJ2-5; 10 bases agree with TRBD1. V shed 0 bases and J 6 bases; nucleotides not matched to a gene: 7. The CDR3 has 16 residues. The V gene's germline CDR1 is SGHVS and CDR2 FNYEAQ. CDR3: CASSLAPGQGLKTQYF. DNA for the CDR3: TGTGCCAGCAGCTTAGCGCCGGGACAGGGGCTAAAGACCCAGTACTTC.